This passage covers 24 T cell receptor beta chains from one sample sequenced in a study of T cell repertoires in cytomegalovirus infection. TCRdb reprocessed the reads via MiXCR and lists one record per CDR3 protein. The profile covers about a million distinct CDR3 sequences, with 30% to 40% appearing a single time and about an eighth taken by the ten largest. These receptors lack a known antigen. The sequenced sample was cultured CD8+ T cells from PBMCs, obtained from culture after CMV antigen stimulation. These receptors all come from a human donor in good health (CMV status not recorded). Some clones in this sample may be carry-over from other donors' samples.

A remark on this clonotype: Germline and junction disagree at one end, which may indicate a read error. CDR3 sequence reads: CTSSYAVETGELFF. The CDR3 nucleotides are TGTACCAGCAGTTATGCGGTGGAAACCGGGGAGCTGTTTTTT. The chain employs TRBV12-3 or TRBV12-4 and TRBJ2-2; D gene unclear. There are 14 residues in the CDR3.

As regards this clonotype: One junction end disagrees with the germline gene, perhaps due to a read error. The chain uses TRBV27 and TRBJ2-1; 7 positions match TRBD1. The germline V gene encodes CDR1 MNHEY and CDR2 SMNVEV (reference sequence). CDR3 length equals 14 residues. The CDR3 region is CARSLRQGGNEQFF. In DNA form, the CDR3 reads TGTGCCCGCAGTTTAAGACAGGGTGGCAATGAGCAGTTCTTC.

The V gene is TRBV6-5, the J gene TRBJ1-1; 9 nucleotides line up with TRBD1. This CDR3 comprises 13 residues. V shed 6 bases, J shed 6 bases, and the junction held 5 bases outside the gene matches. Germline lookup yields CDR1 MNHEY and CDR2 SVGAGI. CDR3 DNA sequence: TGTGCCAGCAGATCGGACAGGGGAGCTGAAGCTTTCTTT. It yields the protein CASRSDRGAEAFF.

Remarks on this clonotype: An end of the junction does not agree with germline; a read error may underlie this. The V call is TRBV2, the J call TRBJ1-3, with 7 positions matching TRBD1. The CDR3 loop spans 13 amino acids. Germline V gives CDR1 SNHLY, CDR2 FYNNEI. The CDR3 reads CARRGSSGNTIYF. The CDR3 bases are TGTGCCCGCAGGGGGTCCTCTGGAAACACCATATATTTT. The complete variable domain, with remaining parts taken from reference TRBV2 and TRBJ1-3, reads EPEVTQTPSHQVTQMGQEVILRCVPISNHLYFYWYRQILGQKVEFLVSFYNNEISEKSEIFDDQFSVERPDGSNFTLKIRSTKLEDSAMYFCARRGSSGNTIYFGEGSWLTVV.

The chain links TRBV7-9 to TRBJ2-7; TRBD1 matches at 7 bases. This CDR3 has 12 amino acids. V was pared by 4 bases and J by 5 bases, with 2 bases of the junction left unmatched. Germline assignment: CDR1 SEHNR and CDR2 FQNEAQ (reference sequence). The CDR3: CASSWDSNEQYF. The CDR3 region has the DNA TGTGCCAGCAGCTGGGACAGCAACGAGCAGTACTTC.

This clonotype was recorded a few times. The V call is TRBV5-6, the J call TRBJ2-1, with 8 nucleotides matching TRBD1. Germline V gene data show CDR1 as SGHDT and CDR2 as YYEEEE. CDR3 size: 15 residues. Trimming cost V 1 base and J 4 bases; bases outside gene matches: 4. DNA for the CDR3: TGTGCCAGCAGCTTGATGGACAGGGTGTACAATGAGCAGTTCTTC. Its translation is CASSLMDRVYNEQFF.

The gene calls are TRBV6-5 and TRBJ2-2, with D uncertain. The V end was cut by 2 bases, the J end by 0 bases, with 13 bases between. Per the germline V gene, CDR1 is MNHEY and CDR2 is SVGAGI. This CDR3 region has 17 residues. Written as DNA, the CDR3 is TGTGCCAGCAGTTACGTCTCGGGCGGTGCGAACACCGGGGAGCTGTTTTTT. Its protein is CASSYVSGGANTGELFF.

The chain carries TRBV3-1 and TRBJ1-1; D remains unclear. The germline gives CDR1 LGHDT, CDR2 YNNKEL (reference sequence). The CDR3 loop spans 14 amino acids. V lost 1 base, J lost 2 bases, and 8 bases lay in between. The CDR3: CASSQGTDNTEAFF. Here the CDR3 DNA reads TGTGCCAGCAGCCAAGGGACCGATAACACTGAAGCTTTCTTT.

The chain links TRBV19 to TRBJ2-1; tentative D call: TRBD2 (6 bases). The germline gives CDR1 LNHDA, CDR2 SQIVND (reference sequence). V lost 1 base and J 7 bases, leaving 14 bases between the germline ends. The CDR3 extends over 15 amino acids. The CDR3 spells CASSIAGLAKNEQFF. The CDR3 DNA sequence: TGTGCCAGTAGTATAGCAGGCCTAGCGAAAAATGAGCAGTTCTTC.

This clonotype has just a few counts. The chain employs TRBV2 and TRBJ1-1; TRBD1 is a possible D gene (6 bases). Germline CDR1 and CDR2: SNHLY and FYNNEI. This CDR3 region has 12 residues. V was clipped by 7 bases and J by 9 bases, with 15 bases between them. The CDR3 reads CASTLDRQKAFF. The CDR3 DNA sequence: TGTGCCAGCACCCTTGACAGGCAGAAAGCTTTCTTT.

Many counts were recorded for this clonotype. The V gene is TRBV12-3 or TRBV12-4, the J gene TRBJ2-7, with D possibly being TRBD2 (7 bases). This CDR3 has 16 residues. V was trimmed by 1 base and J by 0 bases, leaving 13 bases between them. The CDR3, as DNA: TGTGCCAGCAGTTTAGAGTCAGGGGAGGGCTCCTACGAGCAGTACTTC. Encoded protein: CASSLESGEGSYEQYF.

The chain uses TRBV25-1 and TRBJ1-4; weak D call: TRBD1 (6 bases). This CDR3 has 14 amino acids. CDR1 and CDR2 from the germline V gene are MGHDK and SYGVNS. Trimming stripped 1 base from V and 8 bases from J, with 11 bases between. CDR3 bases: TGTGCCAGCAGTGAATTCTGGCAGGGGGAAAAACTGTTTTTT. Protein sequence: CASSEFWQGEKLFF.

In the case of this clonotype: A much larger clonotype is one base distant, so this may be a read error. The CDR3 sequence: CANSPSPGVSYEQYF. For the CDR3, the DNA is TGTGCCAACAGCCCCTCGCCGGGGGTCTCCTACGAGCAGTACTTC. This chain joins TRBV7-2 and TRBJ2-7, with TRBD2 as a possible D gene (6 bases). CDR1 SGHTA and CDR2 FQGNSA come from the germline V gene. This CDR3 has 15 amino acids.

CDR3 nucleotide sequence: TGTGCCAGCAGTTACCCGACCCGCCAAGGCAGTGACACTGAAGCTTTCTTT. Translation: CASSYPTRQGSDTEAFF. The V gene is TRBV6-5, the J gene TRBJ1-1; D uncertain. In germline, CDR1 is MNHEY, CDR2 SVGAGI. The CDR3 is 17 amino acids. The V gene lost 2 bases and the J gene lost 3 bases, with 19 bases spanning the gap.

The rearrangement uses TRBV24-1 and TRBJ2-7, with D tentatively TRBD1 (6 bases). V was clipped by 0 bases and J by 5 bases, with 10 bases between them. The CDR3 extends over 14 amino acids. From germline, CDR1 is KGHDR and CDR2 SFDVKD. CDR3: CATSDLLRGHEQYF. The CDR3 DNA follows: TGTGCCACCAGTGATTTGCTCAGGGGCCACGAGCAGTACTTC.

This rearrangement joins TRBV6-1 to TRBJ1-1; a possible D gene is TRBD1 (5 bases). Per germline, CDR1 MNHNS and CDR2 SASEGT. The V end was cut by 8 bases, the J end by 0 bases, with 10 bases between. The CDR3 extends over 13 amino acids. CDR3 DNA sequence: TGTGCCAGCCGGAAGACAGTGAACACTGAAGCTTTCTTT. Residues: CASRKTVNTEAFF.

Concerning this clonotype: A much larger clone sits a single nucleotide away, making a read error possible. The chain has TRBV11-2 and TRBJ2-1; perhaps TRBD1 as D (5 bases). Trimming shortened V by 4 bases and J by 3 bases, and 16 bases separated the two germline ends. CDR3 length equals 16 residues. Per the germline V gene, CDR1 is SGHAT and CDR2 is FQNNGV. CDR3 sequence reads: CASSSPEDTYYNEQFF. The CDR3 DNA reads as TGTGCCAGCAGCTCCCCCGAGGACACCTACTACAATGAGCAGTTCTTC.

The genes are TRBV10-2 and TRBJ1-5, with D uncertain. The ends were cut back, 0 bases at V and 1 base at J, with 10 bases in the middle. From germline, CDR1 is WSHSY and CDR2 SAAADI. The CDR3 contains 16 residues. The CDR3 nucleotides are TGCGCCAGCAGTGAGTCCGTTATCCAGAGCAATCAGCCCCAGCATTTT. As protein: CASSESVIQSNQPQHF.

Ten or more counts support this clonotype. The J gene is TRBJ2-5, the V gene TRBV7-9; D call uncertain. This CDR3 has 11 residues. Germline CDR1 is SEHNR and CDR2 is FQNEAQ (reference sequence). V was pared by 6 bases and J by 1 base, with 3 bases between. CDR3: CASRTQETQYF. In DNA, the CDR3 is TGTGCCAGCAGGACCCAAGAGACCCAGTACTTC. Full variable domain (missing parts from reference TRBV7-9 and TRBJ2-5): DTGVSQNPRHKITKRGQNVTFRCDPISEHNRLYWYRQTLGQGPEFLTYFQNEAQLEKSRLLSDRFSAERPKGSFSTLEIQRTEQGDSAMYLCASRTQETQYFGPGTRLLVL.

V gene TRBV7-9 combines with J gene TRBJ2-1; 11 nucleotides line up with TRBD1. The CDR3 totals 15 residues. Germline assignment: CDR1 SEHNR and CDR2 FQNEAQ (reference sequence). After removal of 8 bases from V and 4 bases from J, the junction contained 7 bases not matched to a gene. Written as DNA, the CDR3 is TGTGCCAGCCCCTCGGACAGGGGGCAGTACAATGAGCAGTTCTTC. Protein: CASPSDRGQYNEQFF.

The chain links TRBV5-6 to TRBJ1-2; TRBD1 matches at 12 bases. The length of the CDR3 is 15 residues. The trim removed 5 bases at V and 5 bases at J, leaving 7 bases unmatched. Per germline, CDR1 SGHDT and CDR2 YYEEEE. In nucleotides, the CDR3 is TGTGCCAGCAGACCCGGGACAGGGGGCTCGTATGGCTACACCTTC. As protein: CASRPGTGGSYGYTF.

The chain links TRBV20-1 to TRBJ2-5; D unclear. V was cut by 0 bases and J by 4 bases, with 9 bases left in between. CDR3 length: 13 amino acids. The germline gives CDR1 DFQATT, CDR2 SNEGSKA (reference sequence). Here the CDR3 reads CSAREDTPETQYF. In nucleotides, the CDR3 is TGCAGTGCTAGAGAGGATACTCCAGAGACCCAGTACTTC.

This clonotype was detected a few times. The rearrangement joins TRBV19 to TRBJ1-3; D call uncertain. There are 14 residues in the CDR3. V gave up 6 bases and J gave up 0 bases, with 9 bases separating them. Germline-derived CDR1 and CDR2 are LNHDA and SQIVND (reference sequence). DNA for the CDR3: TGTGCCAGTAGCATGGGCTTCTCTGGAAACACCATATATTTT. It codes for CASSMGFSGNTIYF.

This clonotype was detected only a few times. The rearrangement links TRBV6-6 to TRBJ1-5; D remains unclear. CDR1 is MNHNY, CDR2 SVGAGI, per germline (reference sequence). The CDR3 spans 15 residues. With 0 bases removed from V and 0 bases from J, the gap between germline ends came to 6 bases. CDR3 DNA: TGTGCCAGCAGTTACTCGAAATATAGCAATCAGCCCCAGCATTTT. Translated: CASSYSKYSNQPQHF.